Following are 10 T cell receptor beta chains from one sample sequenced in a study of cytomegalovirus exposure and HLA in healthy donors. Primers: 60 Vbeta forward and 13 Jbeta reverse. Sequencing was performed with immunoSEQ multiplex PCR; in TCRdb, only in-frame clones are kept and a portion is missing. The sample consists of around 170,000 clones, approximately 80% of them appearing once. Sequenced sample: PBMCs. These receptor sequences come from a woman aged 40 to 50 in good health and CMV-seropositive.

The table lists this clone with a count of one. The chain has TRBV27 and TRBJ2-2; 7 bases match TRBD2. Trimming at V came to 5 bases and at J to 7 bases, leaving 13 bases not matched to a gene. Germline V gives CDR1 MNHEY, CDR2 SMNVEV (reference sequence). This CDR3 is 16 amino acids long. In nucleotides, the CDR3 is TGTGCCAGCAGTACGACCGGGACTATTCCCAGCGGGGAGCTGTTTTTT. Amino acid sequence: CASSTTGTIPSGELFF.

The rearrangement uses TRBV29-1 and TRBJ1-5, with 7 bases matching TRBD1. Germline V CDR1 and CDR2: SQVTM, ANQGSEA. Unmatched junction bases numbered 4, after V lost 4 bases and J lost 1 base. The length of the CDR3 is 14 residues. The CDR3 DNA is TGCAGCGTTGCCGACAGGGTAAGCAATCAGCCCCAGCATTTT. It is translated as CSVADRVSNQPQHF. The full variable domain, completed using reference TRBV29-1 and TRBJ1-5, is SAVISQKPSRDICQRGTSLTIQCQVDSQVTMMFWYRQQPGQSLTLIATANQGSEATYESGFVIDKFPISRPNLTFSTLTVSNMSPEDSSIYLCSVADRVSNQPQHFGDGTRLSIL.

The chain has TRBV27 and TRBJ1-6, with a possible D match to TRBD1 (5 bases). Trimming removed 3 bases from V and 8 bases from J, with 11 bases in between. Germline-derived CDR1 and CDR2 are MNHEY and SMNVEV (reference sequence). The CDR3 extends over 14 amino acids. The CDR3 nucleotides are TGTGCCAGCAGTTTTCGCAGGGCGGATTCACCCCTCCACTTT. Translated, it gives CASSFRRADSPLHF.

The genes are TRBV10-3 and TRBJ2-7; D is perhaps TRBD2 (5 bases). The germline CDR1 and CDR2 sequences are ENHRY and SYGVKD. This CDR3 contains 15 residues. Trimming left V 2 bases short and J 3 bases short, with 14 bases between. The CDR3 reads CAISEQRRTHYEQYF. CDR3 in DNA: TGTGCCATCAGTGAGCAGCGGAGGACCCACTACGAGCAGTACTTC.

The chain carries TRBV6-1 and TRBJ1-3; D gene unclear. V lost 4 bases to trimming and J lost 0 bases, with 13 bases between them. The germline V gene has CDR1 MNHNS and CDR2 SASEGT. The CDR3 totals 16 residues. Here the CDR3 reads CASSAGQGSSGNTIYF. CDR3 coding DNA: TGTGCCAGCAGTGCGGGTCAAGGCAGCTCTGGAAACACCATATATTTT.

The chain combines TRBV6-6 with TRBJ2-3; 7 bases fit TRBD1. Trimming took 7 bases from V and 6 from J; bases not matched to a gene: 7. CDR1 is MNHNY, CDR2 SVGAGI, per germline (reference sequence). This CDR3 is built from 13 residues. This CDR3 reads CASIDRAGDTQYF. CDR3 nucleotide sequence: TGTGCCAGCATAGACAGGGCGGGTGATACGCAGTATTTT.

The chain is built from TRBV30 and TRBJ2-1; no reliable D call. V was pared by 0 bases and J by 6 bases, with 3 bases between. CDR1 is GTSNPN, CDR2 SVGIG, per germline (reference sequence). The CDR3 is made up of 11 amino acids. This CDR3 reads CAWSVLNEQFF. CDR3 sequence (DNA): TGTGCCTGGAGTGTCCTCAATGAGCAGTTCTTC.

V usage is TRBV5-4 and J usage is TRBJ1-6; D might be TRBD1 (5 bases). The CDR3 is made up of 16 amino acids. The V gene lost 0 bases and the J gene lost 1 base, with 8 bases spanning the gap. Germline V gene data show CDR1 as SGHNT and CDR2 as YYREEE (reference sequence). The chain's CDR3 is CASSLDRQSYNSPLHF. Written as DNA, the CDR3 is TGTGCCAGCAGCTTGGACAGACAGTCCTATAATTCACCCCTCCACTTT. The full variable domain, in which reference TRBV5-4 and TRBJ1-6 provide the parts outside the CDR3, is ETGVTQSPTHLIKTRGQQVTLRCSSQSGHNTVSWYQQALGQGPQFIFQYYREEENGRGNFPPRFSGLQFPNYSSELNVNALELDDSALYLCASSLDRQSYNSPLHFGNGTRLTVT.

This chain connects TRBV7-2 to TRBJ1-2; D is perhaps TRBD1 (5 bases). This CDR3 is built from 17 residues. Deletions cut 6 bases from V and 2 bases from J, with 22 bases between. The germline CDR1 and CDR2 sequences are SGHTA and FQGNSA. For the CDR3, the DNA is TGTGCCAGCAGTCGTTTGGACACGTCAGTCCTCAACTATGGCTACACCTTC. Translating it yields CASSRLDTSVLNYGYTF.

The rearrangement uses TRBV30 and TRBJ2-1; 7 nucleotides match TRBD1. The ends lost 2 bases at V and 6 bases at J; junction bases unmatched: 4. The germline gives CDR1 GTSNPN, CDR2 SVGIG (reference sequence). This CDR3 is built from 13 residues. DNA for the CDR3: TGTGCCTGGAGTAAGCAGGGGGTCAATGAGCAGTTCTTC. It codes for CAWSKQGVNEQFF.